This T cell receptor beta chain was recorded in a study of T-cell memory formation after mild COVID-19. TCRdb reprocessed the 5' RACE reads with MiXCR, giving one entry per CDR3 protein. The data contain about 440,000 distinct CDR3 sequences, roughly 20% of them seen just once; the ten biggest clones take up about 8.8%. This clonotype was seen more than once but under ten times. Its antigen is undetermined. Germline CDR1 reads SGHDT; CDR2 reads YYEEEE. V lost 0 bases, J lost 3 bases, and 10 bases lay in between. This CDR3 contains 15 residues. Whole-study results and caveats: Among contracting clones, CD4+ were mainly CM/EM and CD8+ enriched in EMRA. From day 15 to 85, contracting clones were balanced between CD4 and CD8, whereas later expanders leaned toward CD4+.

The specimen sequenced was PBMCs or a T cell subset sorted from them (not recorded which). The chain is built from TRBV5-6 and TRBJ1-5; D call uncertain. The TCR sequence derives from an adult woman who had mild COVID-19 (a few samples of this study predate the infection). Cell type and time point are not known. The CDR3 sequence: CASSLGSVYNQPQHF. The CDR3 region has the DNA TGTGCCAGCAGCTTGGGGAGCGTGTACAATCAGCCCCAGCATTTT.